This T cell receptor (beta chain) was observed in a study of T cells in Graves' hyperthyroidism and ophthalmopathy. Looking at the study overall: Before any treatment, at initial diagnosis, peripheral blood was collected.

Germline loops: CDR1 MNHEY, CDR2 SVGEGT. V was shortened by 10 bases and J by 1 base, with 10 bases between the two germline ends. The CDR3 is made up of 12 amino acids. The hyperthyroidism was newly diagnosed and had lasted under 2 months; the patients were aged 18 to 65. From RNA transcripts, TCR beta CDR3 regions were amplified. The HTBI primer set served for first-round RT-PCR of the TCR CDR3. TCRdb used MiXCR to reprocess the multiplex PCR reads, holding one entry per CDR3 protein. This sample has around 300,000 distinct CDR3 sequences, with approximately 14% found just once. The sample was blood. The TCR comes from a woman aged 25 to 39 with Graves' hyperthyroidism. V usage is TRBV6-2 or TRBV6-3 and J usage is TRBJ2-5, with a weak D call TRBD1 (6 bases). The CDR3 sequence is CATATGQETQYF. As DNA, the CDR3 is TGTGCCACCGCGACAGGCCAAGAGACCCAGTACTTC.